These 9 T cell receptor beta chains originate from one sample sequenced in a study of cytomegalovirus exposure and HLA in healthy donors (dated by TCRdb to the late 2010s). Libraries were built with the immunoSEQ multiplex PCR assay. For the multiplex PCR, a mixture combining 60 forward primers for TCR Vbeta segments and 13 reverse primers for TCR Jbeta segments was used. Drawn from immuneACCESS, this table holds only the in-frame rearrangements with V and J called that TCRdb kept. Clones are partly lost; checked studies trace under half to an unresolved V gene and leave the rest unexplained. The record for this sample contains around 39,000 clones. 3% to 4% of the sample goes to the ten largest clones. The sequenced sample was PBMCs. The origin of the receptors is a male donor in good health and CMV-seronegative.

This chain connects TRBV15 to TRBJ2-1, with TRBD1 identical over 9 bases. J lost 9 bases, V lost 7 bases, and 7 bases had no gene match. Germline V gene lookup returns CDR1 LNHNV and CDR2 YYDKDF (reference sequence). The CDR3 loop spans 13 amino acids. CDR3 nucleotide sequence: TGTGCCACCAACCGGGACAGGGACGGTGAGCAGTTCTTC. It codes for CATNRDRDGEQFF.

V usage is TRBV9 and J usage is TRBJ1-1; 7 bases agree with TRBD1. V gave up 4 bases and J gave up 2 bases; unmatched junction bases: 8. The CDR3 is 15 amino acids. Per the germline V gene, CDR1 is SGDLS and CDR2 is YYNGEE. The chain's CDR3 is CASSPRTGRNTEAFF. Written as DNA, the CDR3 is TGTGCCAGCAGCCCGAGGACAGGACGAAACACTGAAGCTTTCTTT.

The V gene is TRBV5-4, the J gene TRBJ2-5; a possible D gene is TRBD2 (6 bases). Matching the DNA end better, TRBJ2-7 makes the J call doubtful. Germline lookup yields CDR1 SGHNT and CDR2 YYREEE (reference sequence). This CDR3 region has 15 residues. The CDR3 nucleotides read TGTGCCAGCAGCCCCTGGAGGGGCAGCTCCTACGAGCAGTACTTC. Translation gives CASSPWRGSSYEQYF.

This sequence joins TRBV7-9 and TRBJ2-3; the match to TRBD2 covers 10 bases. The germline gives CDR1 SEHNR, CDR2 FQNEAQ (reference sequence). V was clipped by 4 bases and J by 4 bases; unmatched bases: 14. This CDR3 contains 18 residues. The CDR3 region is CASSSRGTSGGAADTQYF. CDR3 DNA: TGTGCCAGCAGCTCCAGAGGGACGAGCGGGGGGGCCGCAGATACGCAGTATTTT. Full variable domain (remainder filled in from reference TRBV7-9 and TRBJ2-3): DTGVSQNPRHKITKRGQNVTFRCDPISEHNRLYWYRQTLGQGPEFLTYFQNEAQLEKSRLLSDRFSAERPKGSFSTLEIQRTEQGDSAMYLCASSSRGTSGGAADTQYFGPGTRLTVL.

This chain joins TRBV5-1 and TRBJ2-1; D perhaps matches TRBD1 (7 bases). The CDR3 spans 16 residues. Trimming stripped 0 bases from V and 1 base from J, with 11 bases between. Germline V lookup: CDR1 SGHRS, CDR2 YFSETQ. The CDR3 DNA sequence: TGCGCCAGCAGCTTGGAGGAGGGGGCATCCTACAATGAGCAGTTCTTC. Translation gives CASSLEEGASYNEQFF.

The rearrangement joins TRBV5-5 to TRBJ1-5, with 7 bases identical to TRBD1. Trimming removed 4 bases from V and 3 bases from J; junction bases left unmatched: 4. The germline V gene has CDR1 SGHKS and CDR2 YYEKEE (reference sequence). The CDR3 contains 14 residues. CDR3 in DNA: TGTGCCAGCAGCCTGACAGGGCTCAATCAGCCCCAGCATTTT. Translated, it gives CASSLTGLNQPQHF.

The rearrangement links TRBV11-2 to TRBJ2-7; 8 positions agree with TRBD2. CDR1 is SGHAT and CDR2 is FQNNGV in the germline V gene. The CDR3 runs to 19 residues. With V trimmed by 0 bases and J by 2 bases, 15 bases remained unmatched. CDR3 amino acids: CASSLDRLGGSGATYEQYF. As DNA, the CDR3 is TGTGCCAGCAGCTTAGATAGACTCGGAGGTAGCGGGGCAACCTACGAGCAGTACTTC. The full variable domain, completed using reference TRBV11-2 and TRBJ2-7, is EAGVAQSPRYKIIEKRQSVAFWCNPISGHATLYWYQQILGQGPKLLIQFQNNGVVDDSQLPKDRFSAERLKGVDSTLKIQPAKLEDSAVYLCASSLDRLGGSGATYEQYFGPGTRLTVT.

The genes are TRBV18 and TRBJ1-2, with TRBD1 identical over 7 bases. CDR1 and CDR2 (germline): KGHSH, LQKENI. V was pared by 6 bases and J by 4 bases, with 5 bases of the junction left unmatched. The CDR3 length is 13 residues. Written as DNA, the CDR3 is TGTGCCAGCTCCCAGGACAGGTTCTATGGCTACACCTTC. This sequence encodes CASSQDRFYGYTF. Combining the CDR3 with reference TRBV18 and TRBJ1-2 gives the whole variable domain NAGVMQNPRHLVRRRGQEARLRCSPMKGHSHVYWYRQLPEEGLKFMVYLQKENIIDESGMPKERFSAEFPKEGPSILRIQQVVRGDSAAYFCASSQDRFYGYTFGSGTRLTVV.

This sequence joins TRBV5-6 and TRBJ1-5; possible D gene TRBD1, 5 bases. Germline V gives CDR1 SGHDT, CDR2 YYEEEE. V was cut by 1 base and J by 5 bases, with 10 bases left in between. The CDR3 sequence is 14 residues long. DNA for the CDR3: TGTGCCAGCAGCTTGTTGCAGGGCCATCAGCCCCAGCATTTT. As protein: CASSLLQGHQPQHF.